Shown below are 20 T cell receptor beta chains from a single sample sequenced in a study of blood T cells in healthy people across ages. Then a second PCR, running about 6 to 12 cycles, was carried out with a sample-barcoded 5' primer and a J-beta primer mix. TCRdb used MiXCR to reprocess the 5' RACE reads, holding one entry per CDR3 protein. This sample carries about 640,000 distinct CDR3 sequences, roughly three fifths of them seen once, and the ten largest clones take roughly 34%. The sample taken for sequencing was blood. The receptors were sampled from a man in his 60s in good health.

V gene TRBV5-1 combines with J gene TRBJ2-3; possible D gene TRBD1, 5 bases. The germline V and J ends were trimmed by 3 bases and 3 bases, with 14 bases remaining between them. The length of the CDR3 is 15 residues. Per the germline V gene, CDR1 is SGHRS and CDR2 is YFSETQ. The DNA for the CDR3 is TGCGCCAGCAGCTCCGCAACGACAGTGACAGATACGCAGTATTTT. Encoded protein: CASSSATTVTDTQYF. Drawing the rest from reference TRBV5-1 and TRBJ2-3, the complete variable domain is KAGVTQTPRYLIKTRGQQVTLSCSPISGHRSVSWYQQTPGQGLQFLFEYFSETQRNKGNFPGRFSGRQFSNSRSEMNVSTLELGDSALYLCASSSATTVTDTQYFGPGTRLTVL.

Of note for this clonotype: The conserved final phenylalanine or tryptophan is absent from the CDR3, which likely points to a read error. The rearrangement links TRBV10-3 to TRBJ1-2; D call uncertain. The V gene's germline CDR1 is ENHRY and CDR2 SYGVKD. This CDR3 has 13 residues. V shed 0 bases and J shed 4 bases, with 6 bases lying between them. CDR3 sequence: CAISESNAYGYTV. Here the CDR3 DNA reads TGTGCCATCAGTGAGTCCAACGCCTATGGCTACACCGTC.

V usage is TRBV5-1 and J usage is TRBJ2-3; 7 nucleotides agree with TRBD2. V trimming: 1 base; J trimming: 7 bases; junction bases outside the gene matches: 6. The CDR3 runs to 14 residues. CDR1 and CDR2 from the germline V gene are SGHRS and YFSETQ. CDR3 in amino acids: CASSLSGVVHTQYF. The CDR3, as DNA: TGCGCCAGCAGCTTGAGCGGGGTAGTGCATACGCAGTATTTT.

This clonotype has at least ten counts. J is TRBJ2-3 and V is TRBV3-1; 8 bases are a match to TRBD2. Germline values: CDR1 LGHDT, CDR2 YNNKEL (reference sequence). The CDR3 covers 16 residues. V shed 4 bases, J shed 1 base, and the junction held 7 bases outside the gene matches. CDR3 sequence (DNA): TGTGCCAGCAGCCGAACACTAGCGGTAGGCACAGATACGCAGTATTTT. It yields the protein CASSRTLAVGTDTQYF.

The table lists this clonotype with a few counts. The rearrangement links TRBV5-1 to TRBJ1-2; 9 positions agree with TRBD1. With V trimmed by 4 bases and J by 5 bases, 9 bases remained unmatched. Germline V gene lookup returns CDR1 SGHRS and CDR2 YFSETQ. CDR3 size: 15 residues. The CDR3 DNA follows: TGCGCCAGCAGCAGCCAAGGACAGGGGTGGTATGGCTACACCTTC. Encoded protein: CASSSQGQGWYGYTF.

The chain joins TRBV29-1 to TRBJ1-2, with 7 bases lining up with TRBD1. The length of the CDR3 is 12 residues. Trimming at V came to 5 bases and at J to 10 bases, leaving 10 bases not matched to a gene. Germline V gene data show CDR1 as SQVTM and CDR2 as ANQGSEA. CDR3 nucleotides: TGCAGCGTTCCCACAGGGGCCCCTGACTACACCTTC. Translated: CSVPTGAPDYTF.

This clonotype came up a few times. This chain joins TRBV6-1 and TRBJ2-5; possible D gene TRBD2, 6 bases. The CDR3 is 14 residues long. Germline lookup yields CDR1 MNHNS and CDR2 SASEGT. V was trimmed by 3 bases and J by 4 bases, leaving 12 bases between them. CDR3 DNA: TGTGCCAGCAGTGATCGTCAGGGAGGAGAGACCCAGTACTTC. Translation: CASSDRQGGETQYF.

This chain uses TRBV4-1 with TRBJ1-6; D ambiguous. Trimming left V 0 bases short and J 4 bases short, with 7 bases between. The CDR3 contains 15 residues. Germline V gene data show CDR1 as MGHRA and CDR2 as YSYEKL. The chain's CDR3 is CASSQEGIYNSPLHF. CDR3 bases: TGCGCCAGCAGCCAAGAGGGGATATATAATTCACCCCTCCACTTT.

The rearrangement uses TRBV6-1 and TRBJ2-3, with TRBD1 matching 7 bases. The CDR3 is 18 residues long. With 4 bases clipped from V and 9 bases from J, the junction kept 22 bases outside the gene matches. Germline values: CDR1 MNHNS, CDR2 SASEGT. CDR3 in amino acids: CASSVGRQGFTLSSTQYF. CDR3 coding DNA: TGTGCCAGCAGTGTGGGCCGACAGGGATTCACATTGAGTTCGACGCAGTATTTT.

The chain uses TRBV20-1 and TRBJ2-1; 11 nucleotides match TRBD2. J lost 5 bases, V lost 3 bases, and 9 bases had no gene match. Germline V gene sequence: CDR1 DFQATT, CDR2 SNEGSKA (reference sequence). This CDR3 contains 16 residues. The CDR3 nucleotides are TGCAGTGCTAGTATCCCGACTAGCGGGGCAAACAATGAGCAGTTCTTC. It encodes CSASIPTSGANNEQFF.

The V gene is TRBV20-1, the J gene TRBJ2-3; 9 bases line up with TRBD2. Germline CDR1 reads DFQATT; CDR2 reads SNEGSKA (reference sequence). CDR3 length: 15 amino acids. With 6 bases clipped from V and 5 bases from J, the junction kept 12 bases outside the gene matches. This CDR3 is CSAPGGLAGRDTQYF. In DNA, the CDR3 is TGCAGTGCCCCGGGAGGGCTAGCGGGGCGAGATACGCAGTATTTT.

The chain links TRBV11-2 to TRBJ2-1; D is perhaps TRBD1 (6 bases). The germline CDR1 and CDR2 sequences are SGHAT and FQNNGV. Trimming removed 4 bases from V and 13 bases from J, with 17 bases in between. CDR3 length equals 13 residues. CDR3 sequence (DNA): TGTGCCAGCAGCTCCGGGACATCCGGGTTCCAGTTCTTC. This translates into CASSSGTSGFQFF.

Here the CDR3 reads CATSDEDRSNEQFF. The DNA of the CDR3 is TGTGCCACCAGTGATGAAGACAGATCCAATGAGCAGTTCTTC. This rearrangement joins TRBV24-1 to TRBJ2-1; possibly TRBD1 for D (5 bases). V was shortened by 3 bases and J by 6 bases, with 11 bases between the two germline ends. Germline V gene sequence: CDR1 KGHDR, CDR2 SFDVKD. The CDR3 sequence is 14 residues long.

The rearrangement uses TRBV7-9 and TRBJ1-1; no reliable D call. The V end lost 4 bases, the J end lost 0 bases, and 3 bases lay between the germline ends. Germline V gene lookup returns CDR1 SEHNR and CDR2 FQNEAQ (reference sequence). The CDR3 is 12 residues long. The CDR3 sequence: CASSSVNTEAFF. The DNA of the CDR3 is TGTGCCAGCAGCTCTGTGAACACTGAAGCTTTCTTT.

The V and J genes are TRBV6-6 and TRBJ2-4; D unresolved. V was trimmed by 10 bases and J by 13 bases, leaving 23 bases between them. Germline CDR1 and CDR2: MNHNY and SVGAGI (reference sequence). The CDR3 consists of 13 residues. DNA for the CDR3: TGTGCCACCACCCGACTCCCAAGGGTGGCCCAGTACTTC. The encoded protein is CATTRLPRVAQYF.

The V call is TRBV9, the J call TRBJ1-2, with 10 bases that match TRBD1. This CDR3 is 15 amino acids long. Germline V gene data show CDR1 as SGDLS and CDR2 as YYNGEE. Trimming cost V 3 bases and J 3 bases; bases outside gene matches: 5. CDR3 DNA sequence: TGTGCCAGCAGCGCCGACAGGGGGCGCGACTATGGCTACACCTTC. Translated, it gives CASSADRGRDYGYTF. Full variable domain (remainder filled in from reference TRBV9 and TRBJ1-2): DSGVTQTPKHLITATGQRVTLRCSPRSGDLSVYWYQQSLDQGLQFLIQYYNGEERAKGNILERFSAQQFPDLHSELNLSSLELGDSALYFCASSADRGRDYGYTFGSGTRLTVV.

The chain is built from TRBV4-1 and TRBJ1-2, with TRBD1 as a possible D gene (6 bases). CDR1 is MGHRA and CDR2 is YSYEKL in the germline V gene. V was pared by 4 bases and J by 6 bases, with 15 bases between. The CDR3 is made up of 14 amino acids. Written as DNA, the CDR3 is TGCGCCAGCAGCCGTACACAGGGCCTAGATGGCTACACCTTC. Protein: CASSRTQGLDGYTF.

J is TRBJ2-1 and V is TRBV5-1; 8 bases align to TRBD2. V trimming: 5 bases; J trimming: 7 bases; junction bases outside the gene matches: 8. The CDR3 has 14 amino acids. CDR1 is SGHRS, CDR2 YFSETQ, per germline. The DNA of the CDR3 is TGCGCCAGCAGACCTACTAGCGGAGTAAATGAGCAGTTCTTC. This sequence encodes CASRPTSGVNEQFF.

This clonotype has only a few counts. Here the CDR3 reads CASSQAGGEGYTF. Here the CDR3 DNA reads TGTGCCAGCAGCCAAGCAGGGGGCGAGGGCTACACCTTC. This chain uses TRBV3-1 with TRBJ1-2, with 8 positions matching TRBD1. Germline V gene lookup returns CDR1 LGHDT and CDR2 YNNKEL (reference sequence). The CDR3 is made up of 13 amino acids. Germline trimming cut 1 base from V and 8 bases from J; bases unmatched to any gene: 3.

This clonotype has only a few counts. J is TRBJ2-1 and V is TRBV4-1; no clear D. CDR3 length: 15 amino acids. V was shortened by 6 bases and J by 0 bases, with 12 bases between the two germline ends. In germline, CDR1 is MGHRA, CDR2 YSYEKL. The chain's CDR3 is CASRVTSSSYNEQFF. The CDR3 DNA is TGCGCCAGCAGAGTGACGAGCAGCTCCTACAATGAGCAGTTCTTC.